The T cell receptor beta chain described here comes from a study of cytomegalovirus exposure and HLA in healthy donors. The study ran its PCR with 60 Vbeta and 13 Jbeta primers. The table came from immunoSEQ multiplex PCR; TCRdb's copy has only in-frame clones and leaves some out. The table includes about 110,000 clones, around 79% detected once. Of note for this clone: Its cognate antigen is unknown.

The length of the CDR3 is 16 residues. V was shortened by 0 bases and J by 0 bases, with 15 bases between the two germline ends. The germline CDR1 and CDR2 sequences are GTSNPN and SVGIG (reference sequence). Findings and caveats of the study: The only immune exposure information that was available was CMV serostatus. In vitro, three CMV-associated chains proved specific for CMV antigens.

Material for sequencing was PBMCs. This sequence was found in a man between 60 and 75 years old in good health and CMV-seronegative. The rearrangement links TRBV30 to TRBJ2-7; perhaps TRBD1 as D (5 bases). The CDR3 protein is CAWSVPWGTDSYEQYF. The CDR3, as DNA: TGTGCCTGGAGTGTACCATGGGGCACGGACTCCTACGAGCAGTACTTC. Full variable domain (rest looked up from reference TRBV30 and TRBJ2-7): SQTIHQWPATLVQPVGSPLSLECTVEGTSNPNLYWYRQAAGRGLQLLFYSVGIGQISSEVPQNLSASRPQDRQFILSSKKLLLSDSGFYLCAWSVPWGTDSYEQYFGPGTRLTVT.